This is a list of T cell receptor beta chains from one sample in a study of shared clonotypes between healthy human individuals. Some clones are missing from TCRdb's copy, which holds only in-frame ones; the method was immunoSEQ multiplex PCR. This table has around 1,000,000 clones, 60% to 80% appearing once. Sequencing used memory CD4+ T cells from PBMCs. These receptors came from a man aged 18 to 29 in good health. Some clones in this sample may be carry-over from other donors' samples. CDR3s include the opening cysteine and the closing phenylalanine or tryptophan. Fields, in order: D gene, V gene, J gene, clone size, CDR3 DNA, CDR3 protein. A D gene is named only where the DNA matches it firmly. For some rows the clone size is stated as once, few or many, or as a class when expanded; others skip it.

d_call: TRBD2; v_call: TRBV29-1; j_call: TRBJ2-1; clone_size: -; cdr3_nt: TGCAGCGTTCTAGCGGGAAGGGGAGCGGATGAGCAGTTCTTC; cdr3_aa: CSVLAGRGADEQFF
d_call: -; v_call: TRBV5-4; j_call: TRBJ2-5; clone_size: -; cdr3_nt: TGTGCCAGCAGCCTTGAACGTCAAGAGACCCAGTACTTC; cdr3_aa: CASSLERQETQYF
d_call: -; v_call: TRBV15; j_call: TRBJ1-5; clone_size: -; cdr3_nt: TGTGCCACCAGCAGAGATACGGGGGAGCGGAATCAGCCCCAGCATTTT; cdr3_aa: CATSRDTGERNQPQHF
d_call: -; v_call: TRBV4-1; j_call: TRBJ1-3; clone_size: -; cdr3_nt: TGCGCCAGCAGCGCCCCCGGGACAAACTCTGGAAACACCATATATTTT; cdr3_aa: CASSAPGTNSGNTIYF
d_call: -; v_call: TRBV28; j_call: TRBJ2-7; clone_size: few; cdr3_nt: TGTGCCAGCAGTTTGCCAGGTTCCTACGAGCAGTACTTC; cdr3_aa: CASSLPGSYEQYF
d_call: -; v_call: TRBV6-6; j_call: TRBJ1-2; clone_size: -; cdr3_nt: TGTGCCAGCAGTTTCGGCAGGGGATATGGCTACACCTTC; cdr3_aa: CASSFGRGYGYTF
d_call: -; v_call: TRBV21-1; j_call: TRBJ1-1; clone_size: -; cdr3_nt: TGTGCCAGCAGTACCCCCGGGGTTCACTGCCGAACTGAAGCTTTCTTT; cdr3_aa: CASSTPGVHCRTEAFF
d_call: -; v_call: TRBV5-6; j_call: TRBJ2-1; clone_size: once; cdr3_nt: TGTGCCAGCAGCTTGCTTAGCGGCTCCTACAATGAGCAGTTCTTC; cdr3_aa: CASSLLSGSYNEQFF
d_call: TRBD1; v_call: TRBV7-9; j_call: TRBJ1-1; clone_size: -; cdr3_nt: TGTGCCAGCAGCCCCAGGACAGGGAACACTGAAGCTTTCTTT; cdr3_aa: CASSPRTGNTEAFF
d_call: -; v_call: TRBV28; j_call: TRBJ1-2; clone_size: -; cdr3_nt: TGTGCCAGCAGTTTAAGACAGCAGTATGGCTACACCTTC; cdr3_aa: CASSLRQQYGYTF
d_call: -; v_call: TRBV10-3; j_call: TRBJ2-7; clone_size: -; cdr3_nt: TGTGCCATCAGTGCGGCAAGCTCCTACGAGCAGTACTTC; cdr3_aa: CAISAASSYEQYF
d_call: -; v_call: TRBV29-1; j_call: TRBJ1-1; clone_size: many; cdr3_nt: TGCAGCGTTGAAGTCCAGGGGAACACTGAAGCTTTCTTT; cdr3_aa: CSVEVQGNTEAFF
d_call: -; v_call: TRBV2; j_call: TRBJ2-5; clone_size: -; cdr3_nt: TGTGCCAGCAGTGAAGGGTTGCTAGCAATGACTCCCCGGGAGACCCAGTACTTC; cdr3_aa: CASSEGLLAMTPRETQYF
d_call: TRBD2; v_call: TRBV7-3; j_call: TRBJ2-3; clone_size: -; cdr3_nt: TGTGCCAGCAGCCCCGGACTAGGCACAGATACGCAGTATTTT; cdr3_aa: CASSPGLGTDTQYF
d_call: TRBD2; v_call: TRBV18; j_call: TRBJ2-2; clone_size: -; cdr3_nt: TGTGCCAGCTCACCCCTAGGGACTAGCGGGAGCACCGGGGAGCTGTTTTTT; cdr3_aa: CASSPLGTSGSTGELFF
d_call: TRBD2; v_call: TRBV6-4; j_call: TRBJ2-1; clone_size: -; cdr3_nt: TGTGCCAGCAGTGACCTGAGCGGGAGGGCTGGGAATGAGCAGTTCTTC; cdr3_aa: CASSDLSGRAGNEQFF
d_call: TRBD1; v_call: TRBV11-2; j_call: TRBJ2-1; clone_size: -; cdr3_nt: TGTGCCAGCAGCCGCCAACAGGGGTTCTCCTACAATGAGCAGTTCTTC; cdr3_aa: CASSRQQGFSYNEQFF
d_call: TRBD1; v_call: TRBV15; j_call: TRBJ1-5; clone_size: once; cdr3_nt: TGTGCCACCAGCAGAGTGGGACAGGGAAGCCAGCCCCAGCATTTT; cdr3_aa: CATSRVGQGSQPQHF
d_call: TRBD1; v_call: TRBV5-1; j_call: TRBJ1-3; clone_size: -; cdr3_nt: TGCGCCAGCAGCATCACCGGGACAGCCCAAGGAAACACCATATATTTT; cdr3_aa: CASSITGTAQGNTIYF
d_call: TRBD2; v_call: TRBV5-4; j_call: TRBJ2-3; clone_size: -; cdr3_nt: TGTGCCAGCAGCTCACGATTAGCGGGAGGTACAGATACGCAGTATTTT; cdr3_aa: CASSSRLAGGTDTQYF
d_call: TRBD1; v_call: TRBV28; j_call: TRBJ1-5; clone_size: -; cdr3_nt: TGTGCCAGCATCCACATCGGGACAGGGGAACGCAATCAGCCCCAGCATTTT; cdr3_aa: CASIHIGTGERNQPQHF
d_call: TRBD1; v_call: TRBV5-1; j_call: TRBJ1-1; clone_size: -; cdr3_nt: TGCGCCAGCACCCCGACAGGGGAAGGCATGAACACTGAAGCTTTCTTT; cdr3_aa: CASTPTGEGMNTEAFF
d_call: -; v_call: TRBV29-1; j_call: TRBJ1-1; clone_size: -; cdr3_nt: TGCAGCGCCAGAGTCGGACGGGACACTGAAGCTTTCTTT; cdr3_aa: CSARVGRDTEAFF
d_call: -; v_call: TRBV7-2; j_call: TRBJ2-5; clone_size: -; cdr3_nt: TGTGCCAGCAGCCTCGGGGCTAACCTCCTCCAGACCCAGTACTTC; cdr3_aa: CASSLGANLLQTQYF
d_call: -; v_call: TRBV19; j_call: TRBJ2-7; clone_size: -; cdr3_nt: TGTGCCAGTAGTATCGGTCAGCAAAGCTACGAGCAGTACTTC; cdr3_aa: CASSIGQQSYEQYF
d_call: -; v_call: TRBV7-2; j_call: TRBJ2-7; clone_size: -; cdr3_nt: TGTGCCAGCAGCTCAGGTTGGGAAAAGGGATCAAACTTC; cdr3_aa: CASSSGWEKGSNF
d_call: -; v_call: TRBV6-1; j_call: TRBJ2-7; clone_size: -; cdr3_nt: TGTGCCAGCAGTGAACTATGGGACAACCTTTACGAGCAGTACTTC; cdr3_aa: CASSELWDNLYEQYF
d_call: -; v_call: TRBV27; j_call: TRBJ1-5; clone_size: -; cdr3_nt: TGTGCCAGCAGTTTGGGACCGACGGGTCAGCCCCAGCATTTT; cdr3_aa: CASSLGPTGQPQHF
d_call: TRBD1; v_call: TRBV25-1; j_call: TRBJ2-5; clone_size: -; cdr3_nt: TGTGCCAGCAGTGTGGGACAGGGAGGAGAGACCCAGTACTTC; cdr3_aa: CASSVGQGGETQYF
d_call: TRBD1; v_call: TRBV5-5; j_call: TRBJ1-1; clone_size: -; cdr3_nt: TGTGCCAGCAGCGCGGGACAGGGGGCCTCTGAAGCTTTCTTT; cdr3_aa: CASSAGQGASEAFF
d_call: -; v_call: TRBV5-1; j_call: TRBJ2-7; clone_size: -; cdr3_nt: TGCGCCAGCAGCTTCCCCGGGACCGAGAGCTCCTACGAGCAGTACTTC; cdr3_aa: CASSFPGTESSYEQYF
d_call: TRBD1; v_call: TRBV2; j_call: TRBJ1-2; clone_size: many; cdr3_nt: TGTGCCAACCTCCACCGGGACAGAACTAACTATGGCTACACCTTC; cdr3_aa: CANLHRDRTNYGYTF
d_call: -; v_call: TRBV5-4; j_call: TRBJ2-3; clone_size: -; cdr3_nt: TGTGCCAGCAGCTTGGGCCTTATGAGCCGCGGCACAGATACGCAGTATTTT; cdr3_aa: CASSLGLMSRGTDTQYF
d_call: TRBD2; v_call: TRBV25-1; j_call: TRBJ2-3; clone_size: few; cdr3_nt: TGTGCCAGCCAGGGGACTAGCGGATCGAGCACAGATACGCAGTATTTT; cdr3_aa: CASQGTSGSSTDTQYF
d_call: -; v_call: TRBV5-1; j_call: TRBJ1-5; clone_size: -; cdr3_nt: TGCGCCAGCAGCTTGGGGGCAGGGGTGGATCAGCCCCAGCATTTT; cdr3_aa: CASSLGAGVDQPQHF
d_call: -; v_call: TRBV10-1; j_call: TRBJ1-1; clone_size: -; cdr3_nt: TGCGCCAGCAGTGAGTCGGGTGGGGACACTGAAGCTTTCTTT; cdr3_aa: CASSESGGDTEAFF
d_call: TRBD2; v_call: TRBV5-1; j_call: TRBJ2-1; clone_size: -; cdr3_nt: TGCGCCAGCAGCTTGGCCCCGGGAGGGGCCTACAATGAGCAGTTCTTC; cdr3_aa: CASSLAPGGAYNEQFF
d_call: -; v_call: TRBV28; j_call: TRBJ1-2; clone_size: -; cdr3_nt: TGTGCCAGCAGTACCCCCTCAGGGACGAGTGGCTACACCTTC; cdr3_aa: CASSTPSGTSGYTF
d_call: -; v_call: TRBV5-4; j_call: TRBJ2-1; clone_size: -; cdr3_nt: TGTGCCAGCAGCTCCGGAGGGCCTAATGAGCAGTTCTTC; cdr3_aa: CASSSGGPNEQFF
d_call: TRBD2; v_call: TRBV5-6; j_call: TRBJ2-7; clone_size: -; cdr3_nt: TGTGCCAGCAGCTTGCGGGGGGACCCTCCGATCGAGCAGTACTTC; cdr3_aa: CASSLRGDPPIEQYF
d_call: -; v_call: TRBV7-2; j_call: TRBJ2-7; clone_size: once; cdr3_nt: TGTGCCAGCAGCCTGGGATTAATGTGGGGGGAATCCTACGAGCAGTACTTC; cdr3_aa: CASSLGLMWGESYEQYF
d_call: TRBD2; v_call: TRBV7-8; j_call: TRBJ2-1; clone_size: many; cdr3_nt: TGTGCCAGCAGCTTACGGGCCGGGACTAGCGGGAGGAGTATACCCAATGAGCAGTTCTTC; cdr3_aa: CASSLRAGTSGRSIPNEQFF
d_call: TRBD1; v_call: TRBV5-6; j_call: TRBJ2-3; clone_size: -; cdr3_nt: TGTGCCAGCAGCAGGACAGGGTCAAGCACAGATACGCAGTATTTT; cdr3_aa: CASSRTGSSTDTQYF
d_call: -; v_call: TRBV28; j_call: TRBJ2-7; clone_size: once; cdr3_nt: TGTGCCAGCAGTTTATACGGGATTTCCTACGAGCAGTACTTC; cdr3_aa: CASSLYGISYEQYF
d_call: -; v_call: TRBV11-2; j_call: TRBJ2-7; clone_size: -; cdr3_nt: TGTGCCAGCAGCTTAGGTCGGTACGAGCAGTACTTC; cdr3_aa: CASSLGRYEQYF
d_call: TRBD1; v_call: TRBV4-1; j_call: TRBJ2-3; clone_size: many; cdr3_nt: TGCGCCAGCAGCCAAGGGCGTATGACTACAGGGGGTACAGATACGCAGTATTTT; cdr3_aa: CASSQGRMTTGGTDTQYF
d_call: -; v_call: TRBV5-1; j_call: TRBJ2-3; clone_size: -; cdr3_nt: TGCGCCAGCAGCTTGGCACAGGGAACAGATACGCAGTATTTT; cdr3_aa: CASSLAQGTDTQYF
d_call: TRBD2; v_call: TRBV2; j_call: TRBJ2-7; clone_size: -; cdr3_nt: TGTGCCAGCAGTGACGGGAGACTAGCATTGGAGAAGTACTTC; cdr3_aa: CASSDGRLALEKYF
d_call: -; v_call: TRBV5-1; j_call: TRBJ2-5; clone_size: once; cdr3_nt: TGCGCCAGCAGCCCGGGTCTAGAGACCCAGTACTTC; cdr3_aa: CASSPGLETQYF
d_call: TRBD1; v_call: TRBV5-1; j_call: TRBJ2-7; clone_size: -; cdr3_nt: TGCGCCAGCAGCTTGGAGCCGGGACAGGGTTCGTACGAGCAGTACTTC; cdr3_aa: CASSLEPGQGSYEQYF
d_call: -; v_call: TRBV28; j_call: TRBJ2-5; clone_size: -; cdr3_nt: TGTGCCAGCAGTCAGAGCCCTTCGACCCAGTACTTC; cdr3_aa: CASSQSPSTQYF